Below are 11 T cell receptor beta chains sequenced from a single sample in a study of blood T cells in healthy people across ages. Then a second PCR, running roughly 6 to 11 cycles, was carried out with a sample-barcoded 5' primer and a J-beta primer mix. TCRdb fed the 5' RACE reads into MiXCR, producing one record per CDR3 protein. The sample holds approximately 940,000 distinct CDR3 sequences; around 49% are singletons and the top ten take around 15%. Sequencing was performed on blood. The receptor set was obtained from a man aged 30 to 39 in good health.

The chain uses TRBV6-1 and TRBJ2-5; 7 bases agree with TRBD2. The J call may be faulty, since TRBJ2-7 better matches the DNA end. The CDR3 totals 14 residues. Germline V CDR1 and CDR2: MNHNS, SASEGT. CDR3 in DNA: TGTGCCAGCAGTGAAACCGGGGGGACCTACGAGCAGTACTTC. It encodes CASSETGGTYEQYF.

This clonotype was seen more than once but under ten times. The V call is TRBV9, the J call TRBJ2-3; TRBD2 aligns across 9 bases. The CDR3 spans 15 residues. The junction had 3 bases not matched to a gene; V was cut back by 0 bases and J by 4 bases. Germline V CDR1 and CDR2: SGDLS, YYNGEE. CDR3 residues: CASSVEPSGADTQYF. CDR3 DNA sequence: TGTGCCAGCAGCGTAGAGCCTAGCGGGGCAGATACGCAGTATTTT.

In its sample, this clonotype was seen a few times. This chain joins TRBV12-3 or TRBV12-4 and TRBJ2-3; perhaps TRBD2 as D (5 bases). V was pared by 7 bases and J by 5 bases, with 13 bases between. The CDR3 length is 13 residues. CDR3 nucleotides: TGTGCCAGCACCCATCCGGAGGAAGATACGCAGTATTTT. Residues: CASTHPEEDTQYF.

The J gene is TRBJ2-1, the V gene TRBV7-2; 7 bases align to TRBD1. V lost 6 bases, J lost 9 bases, and 5 bases stayed unmatched. Germline V gene data show CDR1 as SGHTA and CDR2 as FQGNSA. This CDR3 has 12 residues. CDR3 nucleotide sequence: TGTGCCAGCAGTCCGACAGGGCGTGAGCAGTTCTTC. Protein: CASSPTGREQFF.

A few counts support this clonotype. The chain has TRBV18 and TRBJ2-6, with D uncertain. V was shortened by 2 bases and J by 0 bases, with 8 bases between the two germline ends. This CDR3 has 16 residues. Germline assignment: CDR1 KGHSH and CDR2 LQKENI. The CDR3 loop reads CASSPGLNSGANVLTF. In DNA form, the CDR3 reads TGTGCCAGCTCACCAGGTCTTAACTCTGGGGCCAACGTCCTGACTTTC. Variable domain in full (rest from reference TRBV18 and TRBJ2-6): NAGVMQNPRHLVRRRGQEARLRCSPMKGHSHVYWYRQLPEEGLKFMVYLQKENIIDESGMPKERFSAEFPKEGPSILRIQQVVRGDSAAYFCASSPGLNSGANVLTFGAGSRLTVL.

CDR3 coding DNA: TGTGCCACCAGTGATTCGGTGAATGAGCAGTACTTC. Its protein product is CATSDSVNEQYF. V gene TRBV24-1 combines with J gene TRBJ2-5; no clear D. V lost 2 bases, J lost 11 bases, and 11 bases lay in between. Per germline, CDR1 KGHDR and CDR2 SFDVKD. This CDR3 is built from 12 residues.

The chain uses TRBV2 and TRBJ2-7; 8 bases align to TRBD1. V lost 10 bases and J lost 3; bases outside the gene matches: 8. CDR1 is SNHLY, CDR2 FYNNEI, per germline. This CDR3 is built from 13 residues. CDR3 amino acids: CATETDRGYEQYF. Here the CDR3 DNA reads TGTGCCACCGAGACCGACAGGGGCTACGAGCAGTACTTC.

This chain joins TRBV6-1 and TRBJ2-1; perhaps TRBD2 as D (5 bases). This CDR3 has 15 amino acids. Germline V lookup: CDR1 MNHNS, CDR2 SASEGT. Trimming cost V 9 bases and J 0 bases, with 15 bases left between them. CDR3 in DNA: TGTGCCAGTAGGGAAGCGGACCTCTCCTACAATGAGCAGTTCTTC. Translation gives CASREADLSYNEQFF.

This clonotype has ten or more counts. This chain uses TRBV9 with TRBJ2-3, with 10 bases fitting TRBD1. Unmatched junction bases numbered 11, after V lost 4 bases and J lost 3 bases. Germline CDR1 reads SGDLS; CDR2 reads YYNGEE. The CDR3 has 17 amino acids. Here the CDR3 reads CASSSRGTGVWTDTQYF. Written as DNA, the CDR3 is TGTGCCAGCAGCTCGCGAGGGACAGGGGTGTGGACAGATACGCAGTATTTT.

With regard to this clonotype: This may stem from a read error, because a much larger clone lies one nucleotide away. J is TRBJ2-4 and V is TRBV5-1; possibly TRBD1 for D (5 bases). The DNA end is a closer match to TRBJ2-7, so the J assignment may be wrong. Germline assignment: CDR1 SGHRS and CDR2 YFSETQ. CDR3 length: 14 residues. The CDR3: CASSADGRGDEQYF. The CDR3 region has the DNA TGCGCCAGCAGCGCGGACGGTAGGGGCGACGAGCAGTACTTC.

The rearrangement links TRBV3-1 to TRBJ1-6; D not resolved. Germline assignment: CDR1 LGHDT and CDR2 YNNKEL (reference sequence). The CDR3 contains 12 residues. Trimming shortened V by 2 bases and J by 14 bases, and 10 bases separated the two germline ends. The CDR3 DNA reads TGTGCCAGCAGCCAAAGTGGTACGACCCTCCACTTT. The encoded protein is CASSQSGTTLHF.